The 3 T cell receptor beta chains listed next were all sequenced from one sample in a study of T-cell reconstitution after alpha-beta-depleted transplantation in children (dated by TCRdb to about 2016). Libraries came from PCR. The sequencer was an Illumina HiSeq 2500. TCR library preparation used molecular barcoding, with unique molecular identifiers applied to normalize quantification of the TCRbeta repertoire. TCRdb trimmed the raw reads at Q25, called clones with MiXCR and kept productive beta chains. Here each entry gathers all rows of one CDR3 protein and keeps the most common genes and DNA. The sample data list over 400,000 distinct CDR3 sequences, and around 13% of these were observed just once. About 6% of the sample goes to the ten largest clones. The sequencing used PBMCs from the stem cell graft donor, collected from the stem cell graft. The source is a human donor who donated a stem cell graft to a child with combined immunodeficiency.

This clonotype was observed a handful of times. The chain is built from TRBV12-3 or TRBV12-4 and TRBJ2-2, with 7 bases lining up with TRBD2. The junction had 8 bases not matched to a gene; V was cut back by 7 bases and J by 0 bases. This CDR3 is built from 16 residues. CDR3 sequence: CASTRAGDANTGELFF. CDR3 in DNA: TGTGCCAGCACCCGTGCGGGAGACGCGAACACCGGGGAGCTGTTTTTT.

In its sample, this clonotype was seen a few times. The V call is TRBV25-1, the J call TRBJ2-1; D gene unclear. Trimming shortened V by 7 bases and J by 6 bases, and 16 bases separated the two germline ends. There are 14 residues in the CDR3. The germline V gene encodes CDR1 MGHDK and CDR2 SYGVNS. CDR3 region: CASTRRGNPNEQFF. The CDR3 coding sequence is TGTGCCAGCACAAGGCGTGGAAATCCCAATGAGCAGTTCTTC.

There are many counts of this clonotype. The rearrangement links TRBV12-3 or TRBV12-4 to TRBJ2-3; 12 bases line up with TRBD2. Unmatched junction bases numbered 13, after V lost 5 bases and J lost 7 bases. CDR3 length: 17 amino acids. Written as DNA, the CDR3 is TGTGCCAGCAGTCTCCTGGGGCTAGCGGGGGGGACGAATACGCAGTATTTT. It is translated as CASSLLGLAGGTNTQYF.